Following are 19 T cell receptor beta chains from one sample sequenced in a study of blood T cell repertoires in COVID-19. Method: immunoSEQ multiplex PCR; TCRdb's copy keeps in-frame clones and lacks some. Of around 100,000 clones in the sample, more than 75% are singletons; the top ten hold roughly 13%. Specimen: peripheral blood. These receptors all stem from a human donor in a cohort sampled during active COVID-19.

The chain couples TRBV30 to TRBJ1-2, with a tentative D call TRBD1 (5 bases). Trimming stripped 7 bases from V and 6 bases from J, with 12 bases between. Germline V CDR1 and CDR2: GTSNPN, SVGIG (reference sequence). CDR3 length: 11 amino acids. The CDR3 bases are TGTGCCTCGGGTCGGGGGGATGGCTACACCTTC. This translates into CASGRGDGYTF.

The gene calls are TRBV6-6 and TRBJ2-1; the match to TRBD2 covers 9 bases. V lost 3 bases to trimming and J lost 7 bases; unmatched junction nucleotides: 7. Looked up from germline, CDR1 is MNHNY and CDR2 is SVGAGI (reference sequence). The CDR3 consists of 15 residues. Here the CDR3 DNA reads TGTGCCAGCAGTTATAAGCGGGGGGCTGGAAATGAGCAGTTCTTC. Protein sequence: CASSYKRGAGNEQFF.

The chain has TRBV29-1 and TRBJ1-1, with 10 bases lining up with TRBD1. Per the germline V gene, CDR1 is SQVTM and CDR2 is ANQGSEA. The CDR3 totals 13 residues. The junction had 2 bases not matched to a gene; V was cut back by 4 bases and J by 3 bases. CDR3 protein: CSVVGTGDTEAFF. The CDR3, as DNA: TGCAGCGTTGTTGGGACAGGGGACACTGAAGCTTTCTTT.

This clone was recorded once. The CDR3 spells CASSSYKSGGARYNEQFF. DNA for the CDR3: TGTGCCAGCAGCTCCTACAAGAGCGGGGGGGCTCGGTACAATGAGCAGTTCTTC. The chain uses TRBV7-9 and TRBJ2-1; 10 nucleotides line up with TRBD2. V was clipped by 4 bases and J by 4 bases; unmatched bases: 13. The CDR3 sequence is 18 residues long. Germline CDR1 SEHNR, CDR2 FQNEAQ (reference sequence). Drawing the rest from reference TRBV7-9 and TRBJ2-1, the complete variable domain is DTGVSQNPRHKITKRGQNVTFRCDPISEHNRLYWYRQTLGQGPEFLTYFQNEAQLEKSRLLSDRFSAERPKGSFSTLEIQRTEQGDSAMYLCASSSYKSGGARYNEQFFGPGTRLTVL.

The chain uses TRBV6-5 and TRBJ1-6; D might be TRBD1 (5 bases). V was trimmed by 0 bases and J by 8 bases, leaving 14 bases between them. Looked up from germline, CDR1 is MNHEY and CDR2 is SVGAGI. The CDR3 has 16 amino acids. In nucleotides, the CDR3 is TGTGCCAGCAGTTACTCGAATTCAGGGTCCGATTCACCCCTCCACTTT. Translation gives CASSYSNSGSDSPLHF.

This sequence joins TRBV5-4 and TRBJ2-1, with 8 positions matching TRBD2. Trimming cost V 4 bases and J 7 bases; bases outside gene matches: 4. CDR3 length: 13 residues. Germline loops: CDR1 SGHNT, CDR2 YYREEE (reference sequence). The CDR3 bases are TGTGCCAGCAGCCCGGGGGGGGTAAATGAGCAGTTCTTC. This sequence encodes CASSPGGVNEQFF.

V usage is TRBV25-1 and J usage is TRBJ2-3, with D possibly matching TRBD2 (5 bases). V lost 7 bases, J lost 0 bases, and 8 bases lay in between. Germline V lookup: CDR1 MGHDK, CDR2 SYGVNS. The CDR3 covers 13 residues. The CDR3 nucleotides are TGTGCCAGCATGAGAGGGAGCACAGATACGCAGTATTTT. Its protein is CASMRGSTDTQYF.

Written as DNA, the CDR3 is TGTGCCAGCAGCTTAAACGCAGGGCTGGTAGGATGGGGCTACACCTTC. Protein sequence: CASSLNAGLVGWGYTF. V is TRBV7-2 and J is TRBJ1-2; D possibly corresponds to TRBD1 (5 bases). The CDR3 consists of 16 residues. Trimming shortened V by 2 bases and J by 8 bases, and 21 bases separated the two germline ends. CDR1 SGHTA and CDR2 FQGNSA come from the germline V gene.

This clone has just a few counts. V and J are TRBV6-5 and TRBJ2-7; maybe TRBD2 (5 bases). V was trimmed by 2 bases and J by 2 bases, leaving 13 bases between them. The length of the CDR3 is 15 residues. The germline CDR1 and CDR2 sequences are MNHEY and SVGAGI. The CDR3 coding sequence is TGTGCCAGCAGTTACAGCCGGGTCGGGACCTACGAGCAGTACTTC. Translating it yields CASSYSRVGTYEQYF.

The chain combines TRBV19 with TRBJ1-2; TRBD1 matches at 7 bases. The CDR3 sequence is 15 residues long. Germline V lookup: CDR1 LNHDA, CDR2 SQIVND (reference sequence). V shed 3 bases, J shed 2 bases, and the junction held 6 bases outside the gene matches. Here the CDR3 reads CASSIKTGTNYGYTF. CDR3 sequence (DNA): TGTGCCAGTAGTATTAAGACAGGGACAAACTATGGCTACACCTTC.

The V and J genes are TRBV11-2 and TRBJ1-2; D not resolved. The CDR3 totals 14 residues. Germline CDR1 and CDR2: SGHAT and FQNNGV. V lost 4 bases and J 2 bases, leaving 11 bases between the germline ends. The CDR3 DNA reads TGTGCCAGCAGCTCCACTACGGGAAACTATGGCTACACCTTC. Its protein product is CASSSTTGNYGYTF.

Here the CDR3 DNA reads TGTGCCAGCAGCTCCGGATGGAGCGGGGTCTACGGGGAGACCCAGTACTTC. Its translation is CASSSGWSGVYGETQYF. This rearrangement joins TRBV11-3 to TRBJ2-5; 7 nucleotides match TRBD2. The J segment lost 5 bases and the V segment lost 4 bases, leaving 16 bases of the junction unmatched. There are 17 residues in the CDR3. Germline V gene data show CDR1 as SGHNT and CDR2 as YENEEA.

The chain links TRBV5-1 to TRBJ1-6, with 7 bases lining up with TRBD1. J gave up 7 bases and V 0 bases, and 4 bases lay outside the gene matches. The V gene's germline CDR1 is SGHRS and CDR2 YFSETQ. The CDR3 is 15 residues long. The CDR3 sequence: CASSLEGARNSPLHF. In DNA form, the CDR3 reads TGCGCCAGCAGCTTGGAGGGGGCTCGAAATTCACCCCTCCACTTT.

The chain carries TRBV6-5 and TRBJ1-2, with 7 bases that match TRBD1. CDR1 and CDR2 (germline): MNHEY, SVGAGI. V lost 7 bases, J lost 7 bases, and 12 bases stayed unmatched. CDR3 length: 14 residues. CDR3 loop: CASTLTGRNAGYTF. Here the CDR3 DNA reads TGTGCCAGCACCCTGACAGGGAGGAATGCTGGCTACACCTTC.

This chain connects TRBV10-3 to TRBJ1-3; possible D gene TRBD1, 5 bases. Trimming stripped 2 bases from V and 4 bases from J, with 12 bases between. Germline CDR1 ENHRY, CDR2 SYGVKD. The CDR3 extends over 15 amino acids. CDR3 loop: CAISEPQAGGNTIYF. The CDR3, as DNA: TGTGCCATCAGTGAGCCCCAGGCAGGGGGAAACACCATATATTTT.

The DNA of the CDR3 is TGTGCCAGCAGCCCTTTGGCAGGCATGAACACTGAAGCTTTCTTT. It encodes CASSPLAGMNTEAFF. The chain has TRBV3-1 (or the pseudogene TRBV3-2) and TRBJ1-1, with D hard to call. Trimming stripped 4 bases from V and 0 bases from J, with 12 bases between. The CDR3 has 15 residues. Germline CDR1 reads LGHDT; CDR2 reads YNNKEL (reference sequence).

The CDR3 region has the DNA TGTGCCAGCAACGTCCAAGACAGGCCTTGGAATGAGCAGTTCTTC. It is translated as CASNVQDRPWNEQFF. This rearrangement joins TRBV5-4 to TRBJ2-1, with D possibly matching TRBD1 (6 bases). Germline V gene lookup returns CDR1 SGHNT and CDR2 YYREEE (reference sequence). The CDR3 length is 15 residues. Between the trimmed V and J ends, which lost 6 bases and 7 bases, there was a span of 20 bases.

This chain connects TRBV6-2 or TRBV6-3 to TRBJ2-7; a possible D gene is TRBD2 (5 bases). Germline lookup yields CDR1 MNHEY and CDR2 SVGEGT. V was cut by 5 bases and J by 0 bases, with 17 bases left in between. The CDR3 covers 16 residues. CDR3 amino acids: CASSPLGVPSSYEQYF. The CDR3 nucleotides read TGTGCCAGCAGTCCCCTCGGGGTTCCCAGCTCCTACGAGCAGTACTTC.

The V gene is TRBV7-2, the J gene TRBJ2-7; no clear D gene. The CDR3 contains 14 residues. The germline V and J ends were trimmed by 5 bases and 4 bases, with 15 bases remaining between them. CDR1 SGHTA and CDR2 FQGNSA come from the germline V gene. Written as DNA, the CDR3 is TGTGCCAGCAGCCCATACCAGCGTCCATACGAGCAGTACTTC. Translated: CASSPYQRPYEQYF.